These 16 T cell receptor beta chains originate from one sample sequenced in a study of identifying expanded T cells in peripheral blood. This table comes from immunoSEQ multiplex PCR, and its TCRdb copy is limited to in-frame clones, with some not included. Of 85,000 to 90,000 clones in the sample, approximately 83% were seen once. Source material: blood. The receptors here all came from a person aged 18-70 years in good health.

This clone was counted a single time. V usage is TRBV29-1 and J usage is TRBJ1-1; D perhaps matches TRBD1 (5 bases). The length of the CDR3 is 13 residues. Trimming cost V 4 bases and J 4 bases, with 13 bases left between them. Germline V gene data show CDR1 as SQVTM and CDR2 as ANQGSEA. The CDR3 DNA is TGCAGCGTTGCCCCAGTGGGGGGCACTGAAGCTTTCTTT. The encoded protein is CSVAPVGGTEAFF. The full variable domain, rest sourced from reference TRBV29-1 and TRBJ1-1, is SAVISQKPSRDICQRGTSLTIQCQVDSQVTMMFWYRQQPGQSLTLIATANQGSEATYESGFVIDKFPISRPNLTFSTLTVSNMSPEDSSIYLCSVAPVGGTEAFFGQGTRLTVV.

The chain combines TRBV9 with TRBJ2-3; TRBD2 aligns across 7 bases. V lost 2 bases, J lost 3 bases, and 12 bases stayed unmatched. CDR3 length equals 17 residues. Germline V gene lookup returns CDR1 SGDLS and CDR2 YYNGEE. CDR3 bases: TGTGCCAGCAGCGTGGCACAAGGACTAGATGTGACAGATACGCAGTATTTT. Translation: CASSVAQGLDVTDTQYF.

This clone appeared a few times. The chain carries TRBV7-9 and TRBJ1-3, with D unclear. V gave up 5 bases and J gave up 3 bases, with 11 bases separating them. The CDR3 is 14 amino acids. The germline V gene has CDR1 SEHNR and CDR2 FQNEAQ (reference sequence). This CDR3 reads CASSPPAGGNTIYF. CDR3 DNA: TGTGCCAGCAGCCCGCCGGCAGGTGGAAACACCATATATTTT.

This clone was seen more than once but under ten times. CDR3 sequence reads: CASSLEAGNYGYTF. The CDR3 nucleotides are TGTGCCAGCAGTTTAGAGGCGGGGAACTATGGCTACACCTTC. The chain is built from TRBV28 and TRBJ1-2; D ambiguous. The CDR3 runs 14 residues. V was clipped by 2 bases and J by 2 bases, with 9 bases between them. Germline V CDR1 and CDR2: MDHEN, SYDVKM.

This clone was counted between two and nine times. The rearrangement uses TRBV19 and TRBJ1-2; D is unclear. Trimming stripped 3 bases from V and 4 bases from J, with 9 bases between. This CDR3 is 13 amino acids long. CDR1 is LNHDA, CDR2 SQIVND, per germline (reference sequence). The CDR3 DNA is TGTGCCAGTAGTATGGACCAGCTCTATGGCTACACCTTC. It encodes CASSMDQLYGYTF.

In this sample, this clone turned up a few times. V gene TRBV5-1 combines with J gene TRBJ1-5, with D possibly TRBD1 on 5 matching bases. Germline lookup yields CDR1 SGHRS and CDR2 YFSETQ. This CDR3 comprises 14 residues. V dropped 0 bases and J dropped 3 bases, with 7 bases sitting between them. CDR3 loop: CASSLEGNNQPQHF. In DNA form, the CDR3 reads TGCGCCAGCAGCTTGGAGGGGAACAATCAGCCCCAGCATTTT.

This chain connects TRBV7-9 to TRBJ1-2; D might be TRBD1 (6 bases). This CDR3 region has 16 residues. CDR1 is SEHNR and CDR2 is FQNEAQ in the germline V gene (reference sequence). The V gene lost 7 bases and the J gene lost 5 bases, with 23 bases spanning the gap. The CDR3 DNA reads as TGTGCCAGCACCCAGACTTTGGGGACAAATGTATATGGCTACACCTTC. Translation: CASTQTLGTNVYGYTF.

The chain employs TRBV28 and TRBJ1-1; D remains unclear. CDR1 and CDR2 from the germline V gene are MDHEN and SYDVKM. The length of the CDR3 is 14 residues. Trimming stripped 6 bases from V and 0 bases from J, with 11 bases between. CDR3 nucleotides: TGTGCCAGCAGATGGGCAGGAATGAACACTGAAGCTTTCTTT. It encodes CASRWAGMNTEAFF.

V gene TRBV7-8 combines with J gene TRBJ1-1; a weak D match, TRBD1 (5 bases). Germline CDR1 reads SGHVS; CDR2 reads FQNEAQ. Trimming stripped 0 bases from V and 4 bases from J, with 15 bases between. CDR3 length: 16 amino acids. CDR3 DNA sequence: TGTGCCAGCAGCTTAGCCCGCGGGGCCTTGGGCACTGAAGCTTTCTTT. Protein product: CASSLARGALGTEAFF.

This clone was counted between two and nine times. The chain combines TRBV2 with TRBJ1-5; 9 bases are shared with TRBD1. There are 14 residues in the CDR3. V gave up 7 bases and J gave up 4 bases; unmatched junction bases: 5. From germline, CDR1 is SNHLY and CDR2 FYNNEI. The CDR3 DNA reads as TGTGCCAGCACGGACAGGGGAGGGAATCAGCCCCAGCATTTT. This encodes CASTDRGGNQPQHF.

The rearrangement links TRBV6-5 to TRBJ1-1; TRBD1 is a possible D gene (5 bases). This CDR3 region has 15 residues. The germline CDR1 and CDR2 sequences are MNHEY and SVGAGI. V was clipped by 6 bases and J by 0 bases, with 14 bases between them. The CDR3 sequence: CASSPLQGVNTEAFF. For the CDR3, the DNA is TGTGCCAGCAGCCCCCTCCAGGGCGTGAACACTGAAGCTTTCTTT.

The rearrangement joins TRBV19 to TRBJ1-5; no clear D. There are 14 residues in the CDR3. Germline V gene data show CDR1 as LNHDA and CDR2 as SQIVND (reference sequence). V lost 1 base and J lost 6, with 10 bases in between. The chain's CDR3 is CASSIVDGSQPQHF. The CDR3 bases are TGTGCCAGTAGTATAGTTGATGGTAGTCAGCCCCAGCATTTT.

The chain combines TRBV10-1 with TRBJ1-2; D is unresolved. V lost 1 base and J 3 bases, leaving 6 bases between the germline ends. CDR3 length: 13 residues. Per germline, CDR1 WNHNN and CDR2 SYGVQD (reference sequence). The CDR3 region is CASSEWRDYGYTF. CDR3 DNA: TGCGCCAGCAGTGAGTGGCGGGACTATGGCTACACCTTC.

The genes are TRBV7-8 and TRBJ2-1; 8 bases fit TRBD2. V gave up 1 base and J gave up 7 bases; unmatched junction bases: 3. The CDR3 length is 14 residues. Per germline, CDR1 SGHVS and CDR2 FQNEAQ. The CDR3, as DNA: TGTGCCAGCAGCTTAGTCGGGGGGGTTAATGAGCAGTTCTTC. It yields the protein CASSLVGGVNEQFF.

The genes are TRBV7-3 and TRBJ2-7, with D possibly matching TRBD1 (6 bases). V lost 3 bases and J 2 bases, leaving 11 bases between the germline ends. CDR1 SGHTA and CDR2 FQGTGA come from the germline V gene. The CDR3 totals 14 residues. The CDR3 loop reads CASSLWAGAYEQYF. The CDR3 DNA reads TGTGCCAGCAGCTTGTGGGCAGGGGCCTACGAGCAGTACTTC.

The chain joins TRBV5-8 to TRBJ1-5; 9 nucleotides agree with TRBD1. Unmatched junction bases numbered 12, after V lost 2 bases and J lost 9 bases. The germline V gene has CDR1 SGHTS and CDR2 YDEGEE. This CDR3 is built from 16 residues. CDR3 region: CASSFPATGQGWPQHF. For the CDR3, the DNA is TGTGCCAGCAGCTTCCCAGCAACCGGACAGGGGTGGCCCCAGCATTTT.